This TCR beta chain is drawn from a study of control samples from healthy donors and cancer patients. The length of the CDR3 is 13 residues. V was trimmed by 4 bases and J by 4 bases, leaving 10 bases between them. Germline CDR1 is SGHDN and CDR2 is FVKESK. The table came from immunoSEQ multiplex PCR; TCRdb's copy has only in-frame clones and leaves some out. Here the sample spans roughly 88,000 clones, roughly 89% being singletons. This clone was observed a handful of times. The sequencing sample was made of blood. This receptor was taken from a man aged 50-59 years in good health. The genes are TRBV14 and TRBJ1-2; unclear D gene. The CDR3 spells CASSPRVIYGYTF. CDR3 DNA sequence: TGTGCCAGCAGCCCCCGGGTCATCTATGGCTACACCTTC.